A single sample is the source of the 6 T cell receptor beta chains below, sequenced in a study of T cell changes during pregnancy in multiple sclerosis. Sequenced by immunoSEQ multiplex PCR; TCRdb stores in-frame clones only, minus some. The sample has 35,000 to 45,000 clones, roughly 93% seen once. Sequences were derived from CD8+ T cells from peripheral blood mononuclear cells, sampled in the third trimester of pregnancy. These receptors were obtained from a female donor with multiple sclerosis, enrolled in a pregnancy study.

V gene TRBV12-2 combines with J gene TRBJ1-4; TRBD1, the D gene given by the table, was not confirmed from the DNA. TRBV12-2 is designated a pseudogene. CDR3 length: 16 residues. The CDR3 sequence is CASRYGQTGLNEKLFF. The CDR3 nucleotides read TGTGCAAGTCGCTACGGCCAAACAGGGCTTAATGAAAAACTGTTTTTT.

The CDR3 DNA is TGTGCCAGCAGCGTAGAGGGGAACCCCAACGAGCAGTACTTC. This encodes CASSVEGNPNEQYF. The chain joins TRBV9 to TRBJ2-7; tentative D call: TRBD1 (5 bases). The V gene lost 0 bases and the J gene lost 5 bases, with 12 bases spanning the gap. The CDR3 is 14 amino acids. Looked up from germline, CDR1 is SGDLS and CDR2 is YYNGEE.

The chain recombines TRBV14 with TRBJ2-5; TRBD2 might be the D (5 bases). Germline V gives CDR1 SGHDN, CDR2 FVKESK. The CDR3 is 11 amino acids. The germline V and J ends were trimmed by 4 bases and 5 bases, with 5 bases remaining between them. In nucleotides, the CDR3 is TGTGCCAGCAGCCGCGGGGAGACCCAGTACTTC. Amino acid sequence: CASSRGETQYF.

V usage is TRBV5-5 and J usage is TRBJ1-1, with 7 bases lining up with TRBD1. Germline loops: CDR1 SGHKS, CDR2 YYEKEE (reference sequence). The CDR3 totals 16 residues. V shed 0 bases, J shed 1 base, and the junction held 6 bases outside the gene matches. The CDR3 loop reads CASSLGGGQANTEAFF. The CDR3 nucleotides are TGTGCCAGCAGCTTGGGGGGTGGACAGGCGAACACTGAAGCTTTCTTT.

The chain couples TRBV7-3 to TRBJ2-1; 9 nucleotides match TRBD2. In germline, CDR1 is SGHTA, CDR2 FQGTGA. The V segment lost 3 bases and the J segment 7 bases; nucleotides outside the gene matches: 4. This CDR3 region has 14 residues. CDR3 sequence (DNA): TGTGCCAGCAGCTTCAGCGGGGGGTATAATGAGCAGTTCTTC. Translated: CASSFSGGYNEQFF.

CDR3 DNA: TGTGCCAGCAGCGGCGGGACAGGCACCTACGAGCAGTACTTC. Encoded protein: CASSGGTGTYEQYF. This chain uses TRBV9 with TRBJ2-7; 8 bases map to TRBD1. V lost 3 bases, J lost 2 bases, and 4 bases stayed unmatched. Germline lookup yields CDR1 SGDLS and CDR2 YYNGEE. There are 14 residues in the CDR3.